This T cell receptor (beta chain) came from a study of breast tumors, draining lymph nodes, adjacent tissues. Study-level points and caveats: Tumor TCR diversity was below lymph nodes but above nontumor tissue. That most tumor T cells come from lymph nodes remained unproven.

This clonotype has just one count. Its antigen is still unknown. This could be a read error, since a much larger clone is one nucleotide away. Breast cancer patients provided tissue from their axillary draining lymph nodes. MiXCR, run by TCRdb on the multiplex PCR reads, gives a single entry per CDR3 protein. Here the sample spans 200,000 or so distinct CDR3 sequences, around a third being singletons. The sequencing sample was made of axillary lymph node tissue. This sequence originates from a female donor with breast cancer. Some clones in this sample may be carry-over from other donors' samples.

The CDR3 reads CASSSSPGRNQPQHF. As DNA, the CDR3 is TGTGCCAGCAGTTCCTCACCAGGGCGCAATCAGCCCCAGCATTTT. The chain links TRBV6-5 to TRBJ1-5, with D tentatively TRBD1 (5 bases). Trimming took off 4 bases at V and 2 bases at J, with 12 bases between the two ends. This CDR3 spans 15 amino acids. CDR1 and CDR2 from the germline V gene are MNHEY and SVGAGI.